A selection of T cell receptor beta chains follows, all from one sample in a study of cytomegalovirus exposure and HLA in healthy donors. Clones were read by immunoSEQ multiplex PCR, and TCRdb kept only the in-frame ones, dropping some. The sample yields fewer than 250,000 clones, more than 75% seen once. Sequenced sample: PBMCs. The receptors stem from a man between 18 and 35 years old in good health and CMV-seronegative. The CDR3 runs from the conserved cysteine through the conserved F or W.

>TRBJ1-1|TRBV18
CASSPWGPYTEAFF
>TRBJ2-7|TRBV5-1
CASSPLGQIYEQYF
>TRBJ2-7|TRBV5-1
CASSLGIAGGYEQYF
>TRBJ2-7|TRBV11-2
CASSLYPRWTDQGYEQYF
>TRBJ1-1|TRBV5-4
CASSSGQGAIEAFF
>TRBJ1-4|TRBV4-3
CASSHGQGGEKLFF
>TRBJ1-1|TRBV19
CASTRETEAFF
>TRBJ2-1|TRBV7-9
CATPLIAGGEFEQFF
>TRBJ2-1|TRBV4-3
CASSLLTSGISGEQFF
>TRBJ2-3|TRBV9
CASSVAGSGGYDTQYF
>TRBJ1-4|TRBV30
CAAPSQGLREKLFF
>TRBJ2-7|TRBV28
CASPQGSIYEQYF
>TRBJ2-5|TRBV7-9
CASSLATIFETQYF
>TRBJ2-7|TRBV5-4
CASSRTGTGHDEQYF
>TRBJ2-5|TRBV28
CASSLGQVEAQYF
>TRBJ2-2|TRBV18
CASSTGTSLTGELFF
>TRBJ2-1|TRBV7-6
CASSPRQGRDEQFF
>TRBJ1-2|TRBV2
CASSEVGTGYTF
>TRBJ2-2|TRBV7-9
CAIRGLAIGELFF
>TRBJ2-7|TRBV19
CASSSGLAGGEEQYF
>TRBJ2-5|TRBV28
CASRSQETQYF
>TRBJ2-7|TRBV4-2
CASSPGTRPLEQYF
>TRBJ2-7|TRBV7-2
CASSAPPGLAGTEQYF
>TRBJ2-1|TRBV6-4
CASSATPPSGPSSYNEQFF
>TRBJ2-2|TRBV9
CASSQTSDTGELFF
>TRBJ2-1|TRBV7-3
CASSTRTGQNNEQFF
>TRBJ2-7|TRBV6-5
CASSRQGWGYEQYF
>TRBJ2-2|TRBV15
CATSRGVGGGPAGELFF
>TRBJ2-1|TRBV5-1
CASRQGEYNEQFF
>TRBJ2-1|TRBV7-6
CASSLDRGSYNEQFF
>TRBJ2-5|TRBV28
CASDGGGLETQYF
>TRBJ2-7|TRBV14
CASSQAPSGPYEQYF
>TRBJ2-2|TRBV10-3
CAISTGAVPGELFF
>TRBJ2-3|TRBV5-1
CASSLRGSGNTDTQYF
>TRBJ2-1|TRBV5-6
CASTLGQGPYNEQFF
>TRBJ1-5|TRBV19
CASSIPPQPQHF
>TRBJ2-7|TRBV4-1
CASSQDRASGGYEQYF
>TRBJ1-4|TRBV30
CAWSRPSTGGNEKLFF
>TRBJ1-2|TRBV5-1
CASSSDGNSGYTF
>TRBJ2-5|TRBV18
CASSPAGEQTQYF
>TRBJ2-3|TRBV5-1
CASSLTVLADTDTQYF
>TRBJ2-2|TRBV5-4
CASSEGQNTGELFF